One sample yielded the 22 T cell receptor beta chains listed below, sequenced in a study of T cell clonality in common variable immunodeficiency. Here immunoSEQ multiplex PCR was the method, and the copy in TCRdb shows in-frame clones only, minus some. Recorded here are fewer than 70,000 clones, none singletons. Sequencing used peripheral blood mononuclear cells. Every receptor here comes from a person between 18 and 69 years old in good health.

Many counts were recorded for this clone. The DNA ends 3 residues before the CDR3 does, and the rest of the CDR3 is filled in from the germline J gene. This chain uses TRBV4-1 with TRBJ2-3, with D perhaps matching TRBD1 (5 bases). Germline V gives CDR1 MGHRA, CDR2 YSYEKL. Trimming stripped 1 base from V and 2 bases from J, with 13 bases between. CDR3 length equals 16 residues. The CDR3 loop is CASSQALRDPTDTQYF. CDR3 bases read: TGCGCCAGCAGCCAAGCTCTCAGGGATCCCACAGATACG.

There are many counts of this clone. The read ends 3 residues shy of where the CDR3 ends; the end is completed using the germline J gene. The gene calls are TRBV2 and TRBJ1-1; 8 positions match TRBD1. The CDR3 runs 15 residues. J lost 4 bases, V lost 7 bases, and 11 bases had no gene match. From germline, CDR1 is SNHLY and CDR2 FYNNEI. CDR3 in amino acids: CASTVDRGESTEAFF. The CDR3 DNA, read in part, is TGTGCCAGCACCGTCGACAGGGGCGAGAGCACTGAA.

This clone was counted many times. The sequenced fragment ends 3 residues before the CDR3 boundary, so the rest is inferred from the germline J gene. The V and J genes are TRBV5-4 and TRBJ2-4; D assignment may be TRBD1 or TRBD2 (5 bases each). From germline, CDR1 is SGHNT and CDR2 YYREEE (reference sequence). The CDR3 is 14 residues long. V was pared by 4 bases and J by 8 bases, with 16 bases between. The CDR3 sequence is CASSPPDRGDIQYF. The part of the CDR3 DNA that was read is TGTGCCAGCAGCCCTCCCGATAGGGGAGACATT.

This clone was seen ten or more times. CDR3 DNA, as far as it was read: TGTGCCAGCAGCCTTCAGTCTTACGAG. Translation: CASSLQSYE. The whole CDR3 sequence reads CASSLQSYEQYF. The J gene is TRBJ2-7, the V gene TRBV14; D ambiguous. The read terminates 3 residues before the CDR3 end, so the remaining end is supplied by the germline J gene. The germline gives CDR1 SGHDN, CDR2 FVKESK. The CDR3 has 12 residues. V shed 4 bases and J shed 4 bases, with 8 bases lying between them. The full variable domain, in which reference TRBV14 and TRBJ2-7 provide the parts outside the CDR3, is EAGVTQFPSHSVIEKGQTVTLRCDPISGHDNLYWYRRVMGKEIKFLLHFVKESKQDESGMPNNRFLAERTGGTYSTLKVQPAELEDSGVYFCASSLQSYEQYFGPGTRLTVT.

In its sample, this clone was seen a few times. The CDR3 is cut off 3 residues early in the read; its end comes from the germline J gene. The chain carries TRBV5-1 and TRBJ1-3; 11 bases line up with TRBD1. V trimming: 4 bases; J trimming: 3 bases; junction bases outside the gene matches: 6. Per germline, CDR1 SGHRS and CDR2 YFSETQ. CDR3 length: 16 residues. The CDR3 DNA, read in part, is TGCGCCAGCAGCCCGGGACAGGGGGTCGGTGGAAACACC. This codes for CASSPGQGVGGNT. The whole CDR3 is CASSPGQGVGGNTIYF.

In its sample, this clone was seen many times. The CDR3 goes on 3 residues after the read ends, and that part is filled in from the germline J gene. V is TRBV6-4 and J is TRBJ2-3; 10 nucleotides match TRBD2. Trimming took 4 bases from V and 0 from J; bases not matched to a gene: 1. Germline-derived CDR1 and CDR2 are MRHNA and SNTAGT. The CDR3 covers 15 residues. CDR3 bases read: TGTGCCAGCAGTGTGACTAGCGGGAGCACAGATACG. It codes for CASSVTSGSTDT. The CDR3 in full is CASSVTSGSTDTQYF.

This clone was seen more than once but under ten times. The read ends 3 residues shy of where the CDR3 ends; the end is completed using the germline J gene. The chain couples TRBV18 to TRBJ2-7; tentatively, D is TRBD1 (6 bases). This CDR3 spans 14 amino acids. CDR1 and CDR2 from the germline V gene are KGHSH and LQKENI. The V and J ends lost 1 base and 6 bases respectively, with 13 bases between them. The CDR3 spells CASSPQQGMSEQYF. CDR3 DNA (partial): TGTGCCAGCTCACCACAACAGGGTATGAGCGAG. Looking up the rest from reference TRBV18 and TRBJ2-7 gives the full variable domain: NAGVMQNPRHLVRRRGQEARLRCSPMKGHSHVYWYRQLPEEGLKFMVYLQKENIIDESGMPKERFSAEFPKEGPSILRIQQVVRGDSAAYFCASSPQQGMSEQYFGPGTRLTVT.

Concerning this clone: The sequenced fragment ends 3 residues before the CDR3 boundary, so the rest is inferred from the germline J gene. The sample holds other DNA sequences that translate to the same CDR3. The gene calls are TRBV7-9 and TRBJ2-7; 14 bases are shared with TRBD2. Trimming removed 6 bases from V and 6 bases from J; junction bases left unmatched: 4. Germline CDR1 is SEHNR and CDR2 is FQNEAQ (reference sequence). The CDR3 consists of 14 residues. This chain's CDR3 is CASSPGTSGSEQYF. Incomplete CDR3 DNA: TGTGCCAGCAGTCCCGGGACTAGCGGGAGCGAG.

The table lists this clone with many counts. The read finishes 3 residues shy of the CDR3 end, and the germline J gene is used to complete it. This chain joins TRBV4-1 and TRBJ2-7, with a weak D call TRBD2 (7 bases). Germline CDR1 is MGHRA and CDR2 is YSYEKL. Trimming cost V 3 bases and J 1 base, with 16 bases left between them. This CDR3 has 16 amino acids. The CDR3 protein is CASSQGPRGGSYEQYF. CDR3 DNA, as far as it was read: TGCGCCAGCAGCCAGGGCCCCAGGGGAGGGTCCTACGAG.

This clone has a count of ten or more. The read is 3 residues too short to cover the CDR3 end, so that end is filled in from the germline J gene. The chain joins TRBV7-9 to TRBJ2-3, with TRBD2 matching over 9 bases. In germline, CDR1 is SEHNR, CDR2 FQNEAQ (reference sequence). With 8 bases clipped from V and 4 bases from J, the junction kept 4 bases outside the gene matches. The CDR3 is 13 amino acids. CDR3 sequence reads: CASLVAGADTQYF. The sequenced part of the CDR3 DNA is TGTGCCAGCTTGGTAGCGGGAGCAGATACG.

This clone was recorded many times. The sequenced fragment ends 3 residues before the CDR3 boundary, so the rest is inferred from the germline J gene. The chain has TRBV2 and TRBJ2-7; 7 bases map to TRBD1. In germline, CDR1 is SNHLY, CDR2 FYNNEI. This CDR3 has 13 residues. J lost 4 bases, V lost 1 base, and 1 base had no gene match. Incomplete CDR3 DNA: TGTGCCAGCAGTGAAGGGACAGGATACGAG. It translates to CASSEGTGYE. The full CDR3 protein is CASSEGTGYEQYF.

This clone was counted at least ten times. The read halts 3 residues ahead of the CDR3 end, with the missing end drawn from the germline J gene. The chain couples TRBV7-6 to TRBJ2-1; the match to TRBD2 covers 9 bases. The CDR3 spans 17 residues. V lost 1 base to trimming and J lost 5 bases; unmatched junction nucleotides: 9. The germline CDR1 and CDR2 sequences are SGHVS and FNYEAQ. The CDR3 sequence is CASSLVRLAGPDNEQFF. CDR3 bases read: TGTGCCAGCAGCTTAGTGCGGCTAGCGGGACCCGACAATGAG. The full variable domain, its missing parts supplied by reference TRBV7-6 and TRBJ2-1, is GAGVSQSPRYKVTKRGQDVALRCDPISGHVSLYWYRQALGQGPEFLTYFNYEAQQDKSGLPNDRFSAERPEGSISTLTIQRTEQRDSAMYRCASSLVRLAGPDNEQFFGPGTRLTVL.

This clone has a count of ten or more. The DNA read from the CDR3 is TGTGCCACCACAGGGGGTGCCTCTGGAAACACC. This codes for CATTGGASGNT. The full CDR3 reads CATTGGASGNTIYF. This chain joins TRBV19 and TRBJ1-3; 8 nucleotides align to TRBD1. The observed sequence ends 3 residues before the CDR3 terminus, with the missing tail filled in from the germline J gene. Per the germline V gene, CDR1 is LNHDA and CDR2 is SQIVND (reference sequence). The V segment lost 10 bases and the J segment 0 bases; nucleotides outside the gene matches: 5. There are 14 residues in the CDR3.

To note about this clone: The read comes to an end 3 residues before the CDR3 does, leaving the germline J gene to fill in the end. The genes are TRBV2 and TRBJ1-2; 9 bases fit TRBD1. V was pared by 5 bases and J by 0 bases, with 7 bases of the junction left unmatched. Germline lookup yields CDR1 SNHLY and CDR2 FYNNEI. This CDR3 comprises 16 residues. Incomplete CDR3 DNA: TGTGCCAGCAGTCGTCCCGGGACAGGGTCTAACTATGGC. This gives the protein CASSRPGTGSNYG. The whole CDR3 sequence reads CASSRPGTGSNYGYTF.

This clone appeared many times. The CDR3 is cut off 3 residues early in the read; its end comes from the germline J gene. V gene TRBV6-1 combines with J gene TRBJ1-5; D possibly corresponds to TRBD1 (6 bases). V lost 2 bases, J lost 5 bases, and 13 bases lay in between. Germline lookup yields CDR1 MNHNS and CDR2 SASEGT. This CDR3 region has 15 residues. The DNA read from the CDR3 is TGTGCCAGCAGTGAAACAGGGTTCCTGCATCAGCCC. This gives the protein CASSETGFLHQP. The complete CDR3 sequence is CASSETGFLHQPQHF.

This clone was observed many times. The CDR3 end falls 3 residues outside the read, so it is completed with the germline J gene. The chain is built from TRBV30 and TRBJ1-3; TRBD1 is a possible D gene (5 bases). The CDR3 extends over 15 amino acids. The germline CDR1 and CDR2 sequences are GTSNPN and SVGIG (reference sequence). Trimming cost V 3 bases and J 0 bases, with 12 bases left between them. The covered CDR3 bases are TGTGCCTGGAGCGACGACAGTGCCTCTGGAAACACC. This encodes CAWSDDSASGNT. The entire CDR3 protein reads CAWSDDSASGNTIYF.

This clone showed up many times. The CDR3 end falls 3 residues outside the read, so it is completed with the germline J gene. The rearrangement links TRBV19 to TRBJ2-3; 8 bases align to TRBD2. The CDR3 covers 12 residues. The germline V gene has CDR1 LNHDA and CDR2 SQIVND (reference sequence). The covered CDR3 bases are TGTGCCAGTAGTACAGCGGGAGTAGCG. Its protein is CASSTAGVA. The entire CDR3 protein is CASSTAGVAQYF.

Concerning this clone: The read ends 3 residues shy of where the CDR3 ends; the end is completed using the germline J gene. This chain links TRBV11-1 with TRBJ2-7, with D perhaps TRBD1 (6 bases). Germline CDR1 SGHAT, CDR2 FQDESV (reference sequence). V lost 6 bases and J 3 bases, leaving 15 bases between the germline ends. The CDR3 totals 14 residues. The CDR3 protein is CASSHRQEFYEQYF. Partial CDR3 DNA: TGTGCCAGCAGTCACCGACAGGAGTTCTACGAG.

This clone was seen many times. The missing CDR3 end, 3 residues past where the read stops, is filled in from the germline J gene. The V gene is TRBV6-1, the J gene TRBJ2-2; D call uncertain. Germline values: CDR1 MNHNS, CDR2 SASEGT. CDR3 length equals 14 residues. V dropped 4 bases and J dropped 1 base, with 7 bases sitting between them. CDR3 amino acids: CASSALGNTGELFF. The DNA read from the CDR3 is TGTGCCAGCAGTGCCCTAGGGAACACCGGGGAG.

This clone was detected many times. The CDR3 bases that were read are TGTGCCATGAGGGGCCAGGACAATCAGCCC. Residues: CAMRGQDNQP. The complete CDR3 sequence is CAMRGQDNQPQHF. The rearrangement joins TRBV10-3 to TRBJ1-5; TRBD1 might be the D (5 bases). The CDR3 end is not reached by the read, which stops 3 residues before it; the germline J gene fills it in. CDR1 is ENHRY, CDR2 SYGVKD, per germline. With 9 bases removed from V and 3 bases from J, the gap between germline ends came to 12 bases. CDR3 length: 13 amino acids.

This clone was picked up many times. From the germline J gene comes the end of the CDR3, since the read stops 3 residues before it. The chain combines TRBV7-9 with TRBJ2-5, with 8 bases that match TRBD2. CDR1 and CDR2 (germline): SEHNR, FQNEAQ (reference sequence). After removal of 4 bases from V and 4 bases from J, the junction contained 8 bases not matched to a gene. The CDR3 loop spans 15 amino acids. Here the CDR3 reads CASSSEAGVGETQYF. The sequenced CDR3 bases are TGTGCCAGCAGCTCAGAAGCGGGAGTGGGAGAGACC.

The table lists this clone with many counts. The CDR3 is cut off 3 residues early in the read; its end comes from the germline J gene. The chain has TRBV6-4 and TRBJ1-5; 12 positions match TRBD1. CDR3 length: 16 residues. The ends lost 9 bases at V and 2 bases at J; junction bases unmatched: 8. CDR1 MRHNA and CDR2 SNTAGT come from the germline V gene. CDR3 sequence reads: CARGTGGAWGNQPQHF. The CDR3 bases that were read are TGTGCCAGGGGGACAGGGGGCGCTTGGGGCAATCAGCCC.